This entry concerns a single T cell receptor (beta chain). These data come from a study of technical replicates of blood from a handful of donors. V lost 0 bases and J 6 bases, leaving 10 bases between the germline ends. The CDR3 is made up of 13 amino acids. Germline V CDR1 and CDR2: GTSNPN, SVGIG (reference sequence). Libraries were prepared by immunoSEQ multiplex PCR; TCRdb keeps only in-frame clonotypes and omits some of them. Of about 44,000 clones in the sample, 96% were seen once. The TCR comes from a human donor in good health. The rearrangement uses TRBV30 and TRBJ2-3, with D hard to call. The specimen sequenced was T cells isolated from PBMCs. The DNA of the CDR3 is TGTGCCTGGAGTGTACCTGAGATGGATACGCAGTATTTT. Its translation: CAWSVPEMDTQYF.